This T cell receptor (beta chain) was identified during a study of spatial heterogeneity in lung cancer. About the study: Sequence detection consistently recorded a greater number of beta-chain than alpha-chain sequences. Points from the study as a whole: Counts for ubiquitous and regional expanded TCRs went along with ubiquitous and regional nonsynonymous mutations, respectively. Tumors with more nonsynonymous mutations had more expanded intratumoral alpha and beta TCRs.

Every TCR cDNA molecule bore a unique molecular identifier. MiXCR was run by TCRdb on the 5' RACE reads, yielding one entry per CDR3 protein. The sample yields approximately 3,000 distinct CDR3 sequences, about 17% seen once. On this clonotype itself: Its antigen is not identified.

The time point here: sample taken at primary tumor resection. Material for sequencing was whole RNA from tumor, nontumor lung or frozen PBMC, left unsorted. CDR3 length: 16 residues. V trimming: 5 bases; J trimming: 4 bases; junction bases outside the gene matches: 11. CDR1 and CDR2 from the germline V gene are SGHVS and FQNEAQ. Sequenced here: lung tumor tissue, sampled at surgery. V gene TRBV7-8 combines with J gene TRBJ2-1; 7 bases agree with TRBD1. This receptor was taken from a male donor with early-stage non-small cell lung cancer. The CDR3 DNA follows: TGTGCCAGCAGCCCCCCTAGACAGGGTACATACAATGAGCAGTTCTTC. Its translation is CASSPPRQGTYNEQFF. Complete variable domain (other parts from reference TRBV7-8 and TRBJ2-1): GAGVSQSPRYKVAKRGQDVALRCDPISGHVSLFWYQQALGQGPEFLTYFQNEAQLDKSGLPSDRFFAERPEGSVSTLKIQRTQQEDSAVYLCASSPPRQGTYNEQFFGPGTRLTVL.